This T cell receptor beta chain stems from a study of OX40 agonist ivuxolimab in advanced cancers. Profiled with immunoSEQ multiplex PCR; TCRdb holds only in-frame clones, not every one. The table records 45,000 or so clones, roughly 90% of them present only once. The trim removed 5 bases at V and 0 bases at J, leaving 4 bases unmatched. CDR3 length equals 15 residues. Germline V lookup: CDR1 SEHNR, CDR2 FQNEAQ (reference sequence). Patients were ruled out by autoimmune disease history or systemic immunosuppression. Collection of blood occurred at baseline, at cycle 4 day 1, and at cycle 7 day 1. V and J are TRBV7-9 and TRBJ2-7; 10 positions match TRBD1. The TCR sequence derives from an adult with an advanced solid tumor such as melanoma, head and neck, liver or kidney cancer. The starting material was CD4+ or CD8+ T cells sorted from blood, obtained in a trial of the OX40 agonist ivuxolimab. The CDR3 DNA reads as TGTGCCAGCAGCCCCGGACAGGGGGGCTCCTACGAGCAGTACTTC. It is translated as CASSPGQGGSYEQYF.